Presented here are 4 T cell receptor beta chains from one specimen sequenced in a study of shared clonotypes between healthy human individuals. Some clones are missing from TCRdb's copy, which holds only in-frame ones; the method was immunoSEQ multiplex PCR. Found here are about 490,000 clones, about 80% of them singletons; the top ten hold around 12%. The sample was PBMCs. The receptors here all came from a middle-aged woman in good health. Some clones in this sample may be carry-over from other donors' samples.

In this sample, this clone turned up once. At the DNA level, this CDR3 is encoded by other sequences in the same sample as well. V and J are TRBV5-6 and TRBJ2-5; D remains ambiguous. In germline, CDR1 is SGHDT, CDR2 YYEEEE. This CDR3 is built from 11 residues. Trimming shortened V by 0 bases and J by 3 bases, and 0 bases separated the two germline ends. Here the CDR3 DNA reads TGTGCCAGCAGCTTGGAAGAGACCCAGTACTTC. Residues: CASSLEETQYF.

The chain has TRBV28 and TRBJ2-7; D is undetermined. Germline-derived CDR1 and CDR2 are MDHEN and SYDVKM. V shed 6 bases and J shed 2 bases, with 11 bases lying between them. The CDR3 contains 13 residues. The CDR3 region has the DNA TGTGCCAGCAGACCATCAAGCCCCTACGAGCAGTACTTC. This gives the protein CASRPSSPYEQYF.

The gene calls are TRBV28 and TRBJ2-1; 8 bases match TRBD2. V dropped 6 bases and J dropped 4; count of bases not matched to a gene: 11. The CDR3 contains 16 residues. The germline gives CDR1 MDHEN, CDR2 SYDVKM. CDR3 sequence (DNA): TGTGCCAGCAGCCCCGCCGGGACTAGGCTTTACAATGAGCAGTTCTTC. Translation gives CASSPAGTRLYNEQFF.

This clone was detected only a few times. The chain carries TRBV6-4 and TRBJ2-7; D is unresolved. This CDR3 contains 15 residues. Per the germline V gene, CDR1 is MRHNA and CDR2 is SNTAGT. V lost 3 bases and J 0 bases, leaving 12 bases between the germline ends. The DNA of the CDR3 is TGTGCCAGCAGTGAAAGAGCGACAAGCTCCTACGAGCAGTACTTC. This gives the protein CASSERATSSYEQYF.